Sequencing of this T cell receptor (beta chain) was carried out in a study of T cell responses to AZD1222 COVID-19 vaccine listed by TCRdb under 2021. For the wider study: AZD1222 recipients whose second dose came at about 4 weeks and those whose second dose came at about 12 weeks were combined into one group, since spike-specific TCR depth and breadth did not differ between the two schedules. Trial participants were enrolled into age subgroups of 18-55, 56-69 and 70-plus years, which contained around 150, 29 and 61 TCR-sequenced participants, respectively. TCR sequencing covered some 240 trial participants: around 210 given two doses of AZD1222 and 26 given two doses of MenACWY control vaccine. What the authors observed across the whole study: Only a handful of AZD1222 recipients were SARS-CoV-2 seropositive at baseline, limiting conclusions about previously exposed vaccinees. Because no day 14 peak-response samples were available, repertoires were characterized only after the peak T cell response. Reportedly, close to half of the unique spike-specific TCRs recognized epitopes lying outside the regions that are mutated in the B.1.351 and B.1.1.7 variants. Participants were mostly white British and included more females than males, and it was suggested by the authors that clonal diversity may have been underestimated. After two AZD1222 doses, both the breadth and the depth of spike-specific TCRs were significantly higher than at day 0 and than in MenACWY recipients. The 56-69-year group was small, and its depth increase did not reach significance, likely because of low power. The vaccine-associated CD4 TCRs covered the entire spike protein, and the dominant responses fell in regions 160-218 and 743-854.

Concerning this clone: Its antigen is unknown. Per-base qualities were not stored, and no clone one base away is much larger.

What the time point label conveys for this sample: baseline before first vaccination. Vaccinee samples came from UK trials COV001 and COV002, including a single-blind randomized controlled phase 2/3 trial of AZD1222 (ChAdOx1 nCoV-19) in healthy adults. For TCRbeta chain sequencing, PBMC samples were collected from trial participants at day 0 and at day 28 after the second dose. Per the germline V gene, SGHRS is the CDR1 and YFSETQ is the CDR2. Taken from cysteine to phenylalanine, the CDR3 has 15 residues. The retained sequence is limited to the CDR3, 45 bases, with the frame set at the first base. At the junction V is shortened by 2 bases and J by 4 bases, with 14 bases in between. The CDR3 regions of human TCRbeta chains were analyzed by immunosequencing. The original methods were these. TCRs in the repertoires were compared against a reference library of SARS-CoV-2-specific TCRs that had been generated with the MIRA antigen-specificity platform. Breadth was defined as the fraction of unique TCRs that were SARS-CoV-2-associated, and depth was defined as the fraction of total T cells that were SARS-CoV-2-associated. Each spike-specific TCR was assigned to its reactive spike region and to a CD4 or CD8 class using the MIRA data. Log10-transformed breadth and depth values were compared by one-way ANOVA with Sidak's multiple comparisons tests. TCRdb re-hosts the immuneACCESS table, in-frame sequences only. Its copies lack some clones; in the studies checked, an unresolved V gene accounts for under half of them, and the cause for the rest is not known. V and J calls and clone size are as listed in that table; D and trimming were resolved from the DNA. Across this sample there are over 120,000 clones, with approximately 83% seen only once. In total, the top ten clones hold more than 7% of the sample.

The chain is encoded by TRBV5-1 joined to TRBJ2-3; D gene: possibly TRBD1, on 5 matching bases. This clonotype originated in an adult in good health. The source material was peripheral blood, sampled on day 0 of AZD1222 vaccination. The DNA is TGCGCCAGCAGCTTCAGGGTGGAGAATGCAGATACGCAGTATTTT. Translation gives CASSFRVENADTQYF. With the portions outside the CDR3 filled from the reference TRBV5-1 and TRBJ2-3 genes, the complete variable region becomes KAGVTQTPRYLIKTRGQQVTLSCSPISGHRSVSWYQQTPGQGLQFLFEYFSETQRNKGNFPGRFSGRQFSNSRSEMNVSTLELGDSALYLCASSFRVENADTQYFGPGTRLTVL.